Shown below are 29 T cell receptor beta chains from a single sample sequenced in a study of response to subunit inactivated influenza vaccine. A single record per CDR3 protein comes from TCRdb applying MiXCR to the RT-PCR reads. The sample contains 650,000 to 850,000 distinct CDR3 sequences, more than 11% of which appear only once. The specimen was PBMCs from blood, collected 14 days before vaccination. These receptors all come from a man aged 45-65 years who received an inactivated influenza vaccine.

The chain links TRBV6-2 or TRBV6-3 to TRBJ1-2; 8 nucleotides agree with TRBD1. The CDR3 loop spans 15 amino acids. Losses at the gene ends were 6 bases for V and 4 bases for J; bases not matched to a gene: 10. The germline V gene has CDR1 MNHEY and CDR2 SVGEGT. CDR3 sequence reads: CASRPLGQDGYGYTF. In nucleotides, the CDR3 is TGTGCCAGCAGACCTTTGGGACAGGACGGCTATGGCTACACCTTC.

This clonotype has only a few counts. The rearrangement links TRBV10-2 to TRBJ2-7; 8 bases are a match to TRBD1. CDR3 length: 14 residues. Germline loops: CDR1 WSHSY, CDR2 SAAADI. With V trimmed by 4 bases and J by 3 bases, 5 bases remained unmatched. The CDR3 DNA is TGCGCCAGCAGTGTTGGGACAGGTGACTACGAGCAGTACTTC. This translates into CASSVGTGDYEQYF.

This clonotype was seen many times. This chain connects TRBV7-2 to TRBJ2-5; D gene ambiguous. V was clipped by 1 base and J by 5 bases, with 8 bases between them. Looked up from germline, CDR1 is SGHTA and CDR2 is FQGNSA. The CDR3 sequence is 13 residues long. This chain's CDR3 is CASSLGSAETQYF. In DNA form, the CDR3 reads TGTGCCAGCAGCTTAGGGTCGGCGGAGACCCAGTACTTC.

This clonotype was counted only a few times. This rearrangement joins TRBV20-1 to TRBJ1-6, with a possible D match to TRBD1 (6 bases). The V end lost 5 bases, the J end lost 7 bases, and 9 bases lay between the germline ends. The CDR3 runs 12 residues. Germline-derived CDR1 and CDR2 are DFQATT and SNEGSKA (reference sequence). The CDR3 loop is CSASQGNSPLHF. In DNA form, the CDR3 reads TGCAGTGCTTCGCAGGGGAATTCACCCCTCCACTTT.

This clonotype has at least ten counts. The V and J genes are TRBV4-2 and TRBJ2-1; tentative D call: TRBD2 (7 bases). The V gene lost 0 bases and the J gene lost 5 bases, with 17 bases spanning the gap. Germline CDR1 LGHNA, CDR2 YNFKEQ. The CDR3 extends over 17 amino acids. CDR3 sequence reads: CASSQEFGGGPHNEQFF. DNA for the CDR3: TGTGCCAGCAGCCAAGAATTCGGCGGGGGCCCCCACAATGAGCAGTTCTTC.

V usage is TRBV7-2 and J usage is TRBJ2-2, with unresolved D. Germline CDR1 and CDR2: SGHTA and FQGNSA. The CDR3 has 14 residues. The V end lost 5 bases, the J end lost 7 bases, and 14 bases lay between the germline ends. The CDR3, as DNA: TGTGCCAGCAGCCGCCTCCTAAGAGGCGGGGAGCTGTTTTTT. Translation gives CASSRLLRGGELFF.

This clonotype showed up just a few times. The chain is built from TRBV10-3 and TRBJ2-7; no clear D. This CDR3 is 13 amino acids long. V lost 5 bases, J lost 8 bases, and 16 bases lay in between. Per germline, CDR1 ENHRY and CDR2 SYGVKD. The CDR3 loop reads CAISLLPEEKQYF. CDR3 DNA: TGTGCCATCAGTCTTTTGCCTGAGGAGAAGCAGTACTTC.

The chain recombines TRBV6-4 with TRBJ2-2, with TRBD2 as a possible D gene (6 bases). The V gene's germline CDR1 is MRHNA and CDR2 SNTAGT. This CDR3 is built from 13 residues. V gave up 5 bases and J gave up 4 bases, with 8 bases separating them. The CDR3 coding sequence is TGTGCCAGCAGTCGGGAGATCACCGGGGAGCTGTTTTTT. Residues: CASSREITGELFF.

This clonotype was picked up a small number of times. The chain uses TRBV6-8 and TRBJ2-2, with D possibly matching TRBD2 (5 bases). This CDR3 has 19 residues. In germline, CDR1 is MNHGY, CDR2 SAAAGT. The V and J ends lost 0 bases and 0 bases respectively, with 17 bases between them. The CDR3 DNA is TGTGCCAGCAGTTACTCGACTGCCCTATTGGGAGCGAACACCGGGGAGCTGTTTTTT. Translating it yields CASSYSTALLGANTGELFF.

The chain employs TRBV24-1 and TRBJ2-5; D is uncertain. CDR3 length: 13 residues. V lost 6 bases and J 3 bases, leaving 10 bases between the germline ends. Germline V lookup: CDR1 KGHDR, CDR2 SFDVKD. CDR3 amino acids: CATSRAAEETQYF. Written as DNA, the CDR3 is TGTGCCACCAGTCGGGCGGCAGAAGAGACCCAGTACTTC.

This rearrangement joins TRBV24-1 to TRBJ2-1; weak D call: TRBD1 (6 bases). Trimming pared 2 bases from V and 6 bases from J, leaving 10 bases between. This CDR3 spans 14 amino acids. Germline loops: CDR1 KGHDR, CDR2 SFDVKD. The DNA of the CDR3 is TGTGCCACCAGTGATTGGGACACCCCCAATGAGCAGTTCTTC. Protein sequence: CATSDWDTPNEQFF.

Many counts were recorded for this clonotype. The J gene is TRBJ1-1, the V gene TRBV24-1; 7 bases match TRBD1. The junction had 19 bases not matched to a gene; V was cut back by 2 bases and J by 5 bases. The CDR3 is 19 residues long. Germline CDR1 reads KGHDR; CDR2 reads SFDVKD. CDR3 region: CATSDYPGQQRDASTEAFF. The CDR3 coding sequence is TGTGCCACCAGTGATTACCCGGGACAGCAAAGGGATGCGAGTACTGAAGCTTTCTTT.

This clonotype has at least ten counts. The chain has TRBV12-3 or TRBV12-4 and TRBJ1-2; D ambiguous. This CDR3 is 13 amino acids long. The V end lost 6 bases, the J end lost 3 bases, and 11 bases lay between the germline ends. The CDR3 region is CASRRLEDYGYTF. The CDR3 coding sequence is TGTGCCAGCAGGCGACTGGAAGACTATGGCTACACCTTC.

This clonotype was found a few times. CDR3 DNA sequence: TGTGCCAGCAGCCAAGTGAAGGGGCTAGCCTCCTACAATGAGCAGTTCTTC. Translated: CASSQVKGLASYNEQFF. V and J are TRBV4-2 and TRBJ2-1; D may correspond to TRBD1 or TRBD2 (5 bases each). The CDR3 loop spans 17 amino acids. The V gene's germline CDR1 is LGHNA and CDR2 YNFKEQ. The V end lost 1 base, the J end lost 0 bases, and 13 bases lay between the germline ends.

For this clonotype: The junction does not match germline at one end; this may be a read error. The gene calls are TRBV5-1 and TRBJ2-1; weak D call: TRBD2 (6 bases). The CDR3 has 13 amino acids. CDR1 is SGHRS and CDR2 is YFSETQ in the germline V gene. The DNA for the CDR3 is TGCGCCAGCAGCCCGGGACTGTTCAATGAGCAGTCCTTC. It translates to CASSPGLFNEQSF.

The V call is TRBV30, the J call TRBJ1-1; a possible D gene is TRBD1 (5 bases). Trimming shortened V by 4 bases and J by 7 bases, and 19 bases separated the two germline ends. CDR1 is GTSNPN, CDR2 SVGIG, per germline (reference sequence). The length of the CDR3 is 14 residues. The CDR3 sequence is CAWNPTPGRGEAFF. CDR3 nucleotide sequence: TGTGCCTGGAACCCGACCCCGGGACGTGGTGAAGCTTTCTTT.

This clonotype was counted many times. This rearrangement joins TRBV4-3 to TRBJ1-2; 7 nucleotides line up with TRBD1. CDR1 is LGHNA and CDR2 is YSLEER in the germline V gene. J was trimmed by 10 bases and V by 1 base; bases with no gene match: 12. The CDR3 totals 15 residues. CDR3 sequence reads: CASSQGQGGVEDYTF. The CDR3 coding sequence is TGCGCCAGCAGCCAAGGACAGGGAGGAGTCGAGGACTACACCTTC.

The chain uses TRBV18 and TRBJ2-5, with TRBD2 as a possible D gene (5 bases). The germline CDR1 and CDR2 sequences are KGHSH and LQKENI. Deletions cut 2 bases from V and 2 bases from J, with 12 bases between. The CDR3 runs to 15 residues. The CDR3 nucleotides are TGTGCCAGCTCACCATTCGGGGTTCGTCAAGAGACCCAGTACTTC. Translated, it gives CASSPFGVRQETQYF.

The V call is TRBV15, the J call TRBJ2-1, with D maybe TRBD2 (7 bases). Trimming removed 5 bases at V and 10 bases at J, with 18 bases between. There are 14 residues in the CDR3. CDR1 and CDR2 (germline): LNHNV, YYDKDF (reference sequence). The CDR3 is CATSLGGGAAEQFF. DNA of the CDR3: TGTGCCACCAGCTTAGGAGGGGGGGCGGCCGAGCAGTTCTTC.

In this sample, this clonotype turned up once. One end of the junction does not line up with germline, which may come from a read error. The V call is TRBV25-1, the J call TRBJ2-5; 7 bases map to TRBD2. Germline CDR1 and CDR2: MGHDK and SYGVNS. There are 13 residues in the CDR3. The CDR3 region has the DNA TGTGCCAGCAGTGAGGGGGGGATGGAGACCCAGTGCTTC. Its translation is CASSEGGMETQCF.

This clonotype was seen only a few times. V and J are TRBV20-1 and TRBJ2-7; D not certain. The CDR3 is 12 residues long. V dropped 5 bases and J dropped 7 bases, with 15 bases sitting between them. Germline CDR1 is DFQATT and CDR2 is SNEGSKA (reference sequence). CDR3 DNA: TGCAGTGCTCCCGGGTGGCTTGGGGAGCAGTACTTC. It encodes CSAPGWLGEQYF.

This clonotype occurred a few times. The chain uses TRBV6-2 or TRBV6-3 and TRBJ1-5; the D is unclear. Germline assignment: CDR1 MNHEY and CDR2 SVGEGT. The CDR3 length is 14 residues. Trimming stripped 2 bases from V and 2 bases from J, with 7 bases between. For the CDR3, the DNA is TGTGCCAGCAGTTACAGCCGACGCAATCAGCCCCAGCATTTT. Amino acid sequence: CASSYSRRNQPQHF.

The chain is built from TRBV5-1 and TRBJ2-7; possible D gene TRBD2, 6 bases. The CDR3 is 12 residues long. Trimming removed 5 bases at V and 5 bases at J, with 11 bases between. Germline-derived CDR1 and CDR2 are SGHRS and YFSETQ. The CDR3 loop reads CASRGLIDEQYF. The CDR3 DNA is TGCGCCAGCAGGGGACTGATCGACGAGCAGTACTTC. The variable domain in full, with the rest retrieved from reference TRBV5-1 and TRBJ2-7, is KAGVTQTPRYLIKTRGQQVTLSCSPISGHRSVSWYQQTPGQGLQFLFEYFSETQRNKGNFPGRFSGRQFSNSRSEMNVSTLELGDSALYLCASRGLIDEQYFGPGTRLTVT.

This chain connects TRBV4-2 to TRBJ2-5; D remains ambiguous. The CDR3 consists of 12 residues. Germline V gene data show CDR1 as LGHNA and CDR2 as YNFKEQ. Trimming left V 3 bases short and J 4 bases short, with 6 bases between. In DNA, the CDR3 is TGTGCCAGCAGCCAGAGGTCAGAGACCCAGTACTTC. The encoded protein is CASSQRSETQYF.

This clonotype was seen more than once but under ten times. The chain combines TRBV3-1 with TRBJ1-6; 8 bases align to TRBD1. This CDR3 comprises 16 residues. CDR1 and CDR2 from the germline V gene are LGHDT and YNNKEL (reference sequence). V lost 1 base and J lost 7; bases outside the gene matches: 6. CDR3 protein: CASSQGPGGPNSPLHF. The CDR3 nucleotides read TGTGCCAGCAGCCAAGGCCCAGGGGGCCCAAATTCACCCCTCCACTTT.

The chain has TRBV7-9 and TRBJ1-3; D remains unclear. Germline V gene lookup returns CDR1 SEHNR and CDR2 FQNEAQ (reference sequence). The ends were cut back, 5 bases at V and 4 bases at J, with 12 bases in the middle. This CDR3 region has 14 residues. CDR3 nucleotide sequence: TGTGCCAGCAGCCCAGGACTAGGGGGAAACACCATATATTTT. This gives the protein CASSPGLGGNTIYF.

In this sample, this clonotype turned up a few times. The chain links TRBV12-3 or TRBV12-4 to TRBJ1-1; D remains unclear. Deletions cut 2 bases from V and 1 base from J, with 14 bases between. CDR3 length: 16 residues. In DNA, the CDR3 is TGTGCCAGCAGTTTAAGCTGGTCTGTAGGGAACACTGAAGCTTTCTTT. Protein: CASSLSWSVGNTEAFF.

This clonotype showed up just a few times. V and J are TRBV28 and TRBJ2-5, with D uncertain. Germline V gene lookup returns CDR1 MDHEN and CDR2 SYDVKM. This CDR3 is built from 16 residues. Trimming cost V 3 bases and J 4 bases, with 18 bases left between them. This chain's CDR3 is CASSFPYLKGGETQYF. CDR3 DNA sequence: TGTGCCAGCAGTTTCCCCTATCTAAAGGGTGGAGAGACCCAGTACTTC.

The J gene is TRBJ2-3, the V gene TRBV7-2, with D perhaps matching TRBD2 (6 bases). The CDR3 is 13 amino acids. Germline V gene lookup returns CDR1 SGHTA and CDR2 FQGNSA. V was pared by 3 bases and J by 8 bases, with 12 bases between. Here the CDR3 reads CASSLETSRTQYF. CDR3 coding DNA: TGTGCCAGCAGCTTGGAGACTAGTCGTACGCAGTATTTT. The whole variable domain, remainder taken from reference TRBV7-2 and TRBJ2-3, is GAGVSQSPSNKVTEKGKDVELRCDPISGHTALYWYRQSLGQGLEFLIYFQGNSAPDKSGLPSDRFSAERTGGSVSTLTIQRTQQEDSAVYLCASSLETSRTQYFGPGTRLTVL.